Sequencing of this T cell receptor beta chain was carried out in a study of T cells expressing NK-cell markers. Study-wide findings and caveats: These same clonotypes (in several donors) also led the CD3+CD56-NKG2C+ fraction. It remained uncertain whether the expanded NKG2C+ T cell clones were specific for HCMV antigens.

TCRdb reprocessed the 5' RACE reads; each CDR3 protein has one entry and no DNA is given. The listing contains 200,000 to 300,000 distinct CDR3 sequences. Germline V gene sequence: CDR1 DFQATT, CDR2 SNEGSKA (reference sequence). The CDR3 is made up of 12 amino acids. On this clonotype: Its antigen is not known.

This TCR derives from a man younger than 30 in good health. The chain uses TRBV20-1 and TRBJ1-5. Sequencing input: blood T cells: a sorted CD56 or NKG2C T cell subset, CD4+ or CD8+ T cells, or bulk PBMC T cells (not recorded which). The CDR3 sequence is CSARTGGAPQHF.